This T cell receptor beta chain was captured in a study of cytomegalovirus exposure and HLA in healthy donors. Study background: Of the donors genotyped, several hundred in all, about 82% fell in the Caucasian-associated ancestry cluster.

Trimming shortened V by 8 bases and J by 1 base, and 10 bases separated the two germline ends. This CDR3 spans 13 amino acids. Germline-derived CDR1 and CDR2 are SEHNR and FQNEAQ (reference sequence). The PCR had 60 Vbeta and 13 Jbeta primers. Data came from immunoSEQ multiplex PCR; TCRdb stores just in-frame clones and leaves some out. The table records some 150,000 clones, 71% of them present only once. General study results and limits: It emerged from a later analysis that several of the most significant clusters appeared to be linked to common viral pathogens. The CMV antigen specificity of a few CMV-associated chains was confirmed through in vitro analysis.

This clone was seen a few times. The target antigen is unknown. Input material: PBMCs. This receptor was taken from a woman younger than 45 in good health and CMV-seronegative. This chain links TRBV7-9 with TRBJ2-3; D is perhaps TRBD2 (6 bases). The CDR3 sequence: CASAGTRTDTQYF. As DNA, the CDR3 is TGTGCCAGCGCCGGGACTCGCACAGATACGCAGTATTTT.